The 6 T cell receptor beta chains listed next were all sequenced from one sample in a study of T cells after yellow fever vaccination. MiXCR was run by TCRdb on the 5' RACE reads, yielding one entry per CDR3 protein. The data hold under 300,000 distinct CDR3 sequences, with 10% to 15% observed a single time. The sequencing used CD4+ T cells sorted from PBMCs, collected 45 days after the yellow fever booster vaccination. The receptors shown here come from a man aged 25-45 years who received the YFV17D yellow fever vaccine.

This clonotype was seen ten or more times. The CDR3 sequence is CASSLRGRAQETQYF. The CDR3 DNA sequence: TGTGCCAGCAGTTTACGCGGGAGGGCCCAAGAGACCCAGTACTTC. The gene calls are TRBV12-3 or TRBV12-4 and TRBJ2-5; 9 bases agree with TRBD2. V lost 2 bases and J lost 1; bases outside the gene matches: 2. This CDR3 contains 15 residues.

The chain couples TRBV4-3 to TRBJ2-5; D unclear. Germline V CDR1 and CDR2: LGHNA, YSLEER. Trimming removed 0 bases from V and 5 bases from J, with 7 bases in between. This CDR3 region has 13 residues. The CDR3 bases are TGCGCCAGCAGCCAAGAGCCGGGTGAGACCCAGTACTTC. Amino acid sequence: CASSQEPGETQYF.

This chain uses TRBV20-1 with TRBJ2-7; tentatively, D is TRBD1 or TRBD2 (5 bases each). The germline gives CDR1 DFQATT, CDR2 SNEGSKA (reference sequence). Between the trimmed V and J ends, which lost 0 bases and 3 bases, there was a span of 15 bases. The CDR3 has 15 amino acids. In DNA form, the CDR3 reads TGCAGTGCTAGAGATAGGGCGAGAGGGGTCTACGAGCAGTACTTC. Translated: CSARDRARGVYEQYF.

This clonotype was seen only a few times. This CDR3 reads CASSLDGTNTGELFF. CDR3 coding DNA: TGCGCCAGCAGCTTGGACGGGACTAACACCGGGGAGCTGTTTTTT. The chain is built from TRBV5-1 and TRBJ2-2; tentative D call: TRBD2 (6 bases). CDR3 length: 15 residues. V shed 0 bases and J shed 2 bases, with 8 bases lying between them. The germline CDR1 and CDR2 sequences are SGHRS and YFSETQ.

A few counts support this clonotype. The genes are TRBV7-2 and TRBJ2-7; the D is unclear. The V gene's germline CDR1 is SGHTA and CDR2 FQGNSA. This CDR3 spans 13 amino acids. V dropped 3 bases and J dropped 4 bases, with 10 bases sitting between them. CDR3 in amino acids: CASSFRNEYEQYF. CDR3 sequence (DNA): TGTGCCAGCAGCTTCCGGAACGAATACGAGCAGTACTTC.

This clonotype was counted between two and nine times. The V call is TRBV21-1, the J call TRBJ2-5; the table's D call of TRBD1 was not tested on the DNA. TRBV21-1 is annotated as a pseudogene. The CDR3 covers 15 residues. The CDR3 bases are TGTGCCAGCAGTCGGGACAGGGAGGATGTGGAGACCCAGTACTTC. As protein: CASSRDREDVETQYF.